The sequence of this T cell receptor (beta chain) was determined in a study of blood T cell repertoires in COVID-19. Study context: The United States, Italy and Spain were the sources of the acute and convalescent COVID-19 samples. T cells, B-cell-depleted T cells, or PBMCs provided the cDNA or gDNA that served as material.

Original analysis: Amplification with reference gene primers provided the estimates of nucleated cell counts. Sequencing was performed with immunoSEQ multiplex PCR; in TCRdb, only in-frame clones are kept and a portion is missing. That table is the source of V, J and clone size, and D and trimming were worked out from the DNA. Of approximately 500,000 clones listed, roughly 89% were seen once; the top ten hold around 7.8%. This CDR3 is built from 17 residues. The germline gives CDR1 SGHTA, CDR2 FQGNSA. V lost 3 bases, J lost 6 bases, and 11 bases stayed unmatched. This clone was seen a single time. The Seattle patients joined while their infection was active and were tracked longitudinally afterward.

This sequence joins TRBV7-2 and TRBJ1-1; 12 bases are shared with TRBD1. The sequence came from a woman in her 50s with COVID-19, enrolled during active disease. Sequencing was done on a sample of peripheral blood. The CDR3 spells CASSFWDRGRVLAEAFF. The CDR3 DNA follows: TGTGCCAGCAGCTTCTGGGACAGGGGGCGCGTTTTGGCTGAAGCTTTCTTT.